Listed below are T cell receptor beta chains from one sample, sequenced in a study of T-cell reconstitution after alpha-beta-depleted transplantation in children. TCRdb itself ran the PCR reads through MiXCR, one entry per CDR3 protein. The sample has hundreds of thousands of distinct CDR3 sequences; 13% are singletons. Sequenced here: PBMCs, sampled before TCRalphabeta/CD19-depleted stem cell transplant. The receptors come from a girl aged 2 to 9 with congenital amegakaryocytic thrombocytopenia, due to receive a stem cell transplant. Each CDR3 is given with its conserved first and last residue. A D gene is named only where the DNA matches it firmly. Expanded clones get a size class; other rows say once, few or many, or leave the size out.

j_call,clone_size,d_call,v_call,cdr3_aa,cdr3_nt
TRBJ2-1,-,TRBD2,TRBV20-1,CSARDLRLAGVGEQFF,TGCAGTGCTAGAGATTTGCGGCTAGCGGGAGTTGGGGAGCAGTTCTTC
TRBJ2-2,many,-,TRBV10-3,CAISGVVPTGELFF,TGTGCCATCAGTGGGGTAGTTCCCACCGGGGAGCTGTTTTTT
TRBJ2-2,few,-,TRBV5-1,CASSTNPQGIGAGELFF,TGCGCCAGCAGTACAAACCCCCAAGGAATAGGGGCCGGGGAGCTGTTTTTT
TRBJ2-3,-,TRBD2,TRBV5-1,CASSLLWLVSSGSTDTQYF,TGCGCCAGCAGCTTGCTGTGGTTGGTTTCTAGCGGTAGCACAGATACGCAGTATTTT
TRBJ2-7,-,-,TRBV30,CAWSVLSQYF,TGTGCCTGGAGTGTACTCTCGCAGTACTTC
TRBJ2-3,many,-,TRBV20-1,CSVTTGAGPTDTQYF,TGCAGTGTTACGACCGGGGCAGGGCCCACAGATACGCAGTATTTT
TRBJ2-1,many,TRBD2,TRBV20-1,CSADSSGRAYNEQFF,TGCAGTGCTGATTCTAGCGGGAGGGCTTACAATGAGCAGTTCTTC
TRBJ2-5,-,-,TRBV3-1,CASSQDDSPETQYF,TGTGCCAGCAGCCAAGATGATTCGCCAGAGACCCAGTACTTC
TRBJ1-5,-,-,TRBV6-6,CATTGNNQPQHF,TGTGCCACCACAGGGAACAATCAGCCCCAGCATTTT
TRBJ2-3,-,-,TRBV7-9,CASSLDLQAQTDTQYF,TGTGCCAGCAGCTTAGATCTGCAGGCCCAGACAGATACGCAGTATTTT
TRBJ2-1,few,-,TRBV7-3,CIKSSYNEQFF,TGTATCAAGAGCTCCTACAATGAGCAGTTCTTC
TRBJ1-1,many,TRBD1,TRBV20-1,CSARQGDTEAFF,TGCAGTGCTAGACAGGGGGACACTGAAGCTTTCTTT
TRBJ2-1,-,TRBD2,TRBV27,CASSLGTSGPSSYNEQFF,TGTGCCAGCAGTTTAGGGACTAGCGGTCCGAGCTCCTACAATGAGCAGTTCTTC
TRBJ2-1,few,-,TRBV11-2,CASSQDGHSRNYNEQFF,TGTGCCAGCAGCCAGGATGGCCATAGCAGGAACTACAATGAGCAGTTCTTC
TRBJ2-4,many,TRBD2,TRBV12-3/TRBV12-4,CASTQPGLANGGSKNIQYF,TGTGCCAGCACTCAACCGGGACTAGCTAACGGGGGAAGCAAAAACATTCAGTACTTC
TRBJ2-7,-,TRBD2,TRBV5-1,CASSLDQRDYDEQYF,TGCGCCAGCAGCCTCGACCAGCGGGACTACGACGAGCAGTACTTC
TRBJ2-1,-,-,TRBV20-1,CPTGESHEQFF,TGCCCCACGGGGGAGAGCCATGAGCAGTTCTTC
TRBJ2-3,many,TRBD2,TRBV20-1,CSARDTSGRAGDTQYF,TGCAGTGCTAGGGACACTAGCGGGAGGGCCGGAGATACGCAGTATTTT
TRBJ1-2,many,TRBD1,TRBV10-3,CAISEVGQVNGYTF,TGTGCCATCAGTGAAGTGGGACAGGTCAATGGCTACACCTTC
TRBJ2-3,few,-,TRBV5-1,CASSLEGAESTDTQYF,TGCGCCAGCAGCTTGGAAGGGGCGGAGAGCACAGATACGCAGTATTTT
TRBJ2-1,-,-,TRBV28,CASSLQTGNEQFF,TGTGCCAGCAGTTTACAGACTGGCAATGAGCAGTTCTTC
TRBJ2-4,few,-,TRBV20-1,CSASRVVAKNIQYF,TGCAGTGCATCCCGGGTGGTCGCCAAAAACATTCAGTACTTC
TRBJ2-3,few,-,TRBV12-3/TRBV12-4,CASSQGATDTQYF,TGTGCCAGCAGCCAGGGCGCGACAGATACGCAGTATTTT
TRBJ2-1,many,-,TRBV20-1,CSARDGWTGEAQFF,TGCAGTGCTAGAGATGGTTGGACCGGGGAGGCACAGTTCTTC
TRBJ1-6,-,-,TRBV12-3/TRBV12-4,CASSLVGGWNSPLHF,TGTGCCAGCAGTTTAGTTGGGGGGTGGAATTCACCCCTCCACTTT
TRBJ2-1,-,-,TRBV6-6,CASQGGGFYNEQFF,TGTGCCAGCCAAGGTGGCGGGTTTTACAATGAGCAGTTCTTC
TRBJ2-1,few,-,TRBV7-9,CASSDYYWTDYNEQFF,TGTGCCAGCAGCGATTACTACTGGACCGACTACAATGAGCAGTTCTTC
TRBJ2-1,-,TRBD2,TRBV5-1,CASSLLPGLAENNEQFF,TGCGCCAGCAGCCTTTTGCCGGGACTAGCGGAAAACAATGAGCAGTTCTTC
TRBJ1-3,many,TRBD1,TRBV29-1,CSATGVGNTIYF,TGCAGCGCCACAGGGGTAGGAAACACCATATATTTT
TRBJ2-3,many,-,TRBV5-1,CASSVDQTLTDTQYF,TGCGCCAGCAGCGTGGACCAGACTCTCACAGATACGCAGTATTTT
TRBJ1-1,-,-,TRBV7-6,CASSLAGLPEAFF,TGTGCCAGCAGCTTAGCTGGGTTGCCTGAAGCTTTCTTT
TRBJ2-7,few,-,TRBV20-1,CSASYFSQSYEQYF,TGCAGTGCTAGCTACTTCAGCCAATCCTACGAGCAGTACTTC
TRBJ2-3,few,TRBD2,TRBV27,CASSFLLAGGTDTQYF,TGTGCCAGCAGTTTTTTACTAGCGGGAGGCACAGATACGCAGTATTTT
TRBJ2-3,-,-,TRBV4-1,CASSHSVFSTDTQYF,TGCGCCAGCAGCCATAGCGTTTTTAGCACAGATACGCAGTATTTT
TRBJ2-5,-,TRBD2,TRBV20-1,CSARDLGLGETQYF,TGCAGTGCTAGAGACTTGGGACTAGGAGAGACCCAGTACTTC
TRBJ2-1,many,-,TRBV20-1,CSAGGSIGVNEQFF,TGCAGTGCTGGGGGTTCAATAGGAGTCAATGAGCAGTTCTTC
TRBJ2-1,many,TRBD2,TRBV12-3/TRBV12-4,CASNHPGLADNEQFF,TGTGCCAGCAACCACCCGGGACTAGCTGACAATGAGCAGTTCTTC